The 24 T cell receptor beta chains in this list originate from one sample, sequenced in a study of T cell therapy after organ transplantation. No antigen has been identified for these receptors. The time point denotes: 20-29 weeks after completion of therapy. Only in-frame clones appear in the TCRdb table, and some are missing; sequencing was by immunoSEQ multiplex PCR. Altogether approximately 22,000 clones are present, 84% being singletons, with the ten largest covering under 45%. The sequenced sample was CD8+ T cells from blood, obtained after autologous CMV-specific T cell therapy. Every receptor here comes from a human patient who had received a solid organ transplant and had CMV disease. These T cells may partly come from the graft donor.

In its sample, this clone was seen a few times. The chain links TRBV6-5 to TRBJ2-2; D assignment may be TRBD1 or TRBD2 (5 bases each). This CDR3 comprises 16 residues. V lost 0 bases to trimming and J lost 6 bases, with 14 bases between them. Germline CDR1 MNHEY, CDR2 SVGAGI. CDR3: CASSYSGGMAAGELFF. The CDR3 DNA is TGTGCCAGCAGTTACTCTGGGGGTATGGCGGCCGGGGAGCTGTTTTTT.

The chain links TRBV28 to TRBJ1-3; a weak D match, TRBD1 (5 bases). CDR1 MDHEN and CDR2 SYDVKM come from the germline V gene. Trimming took 6 bases from V and 0 from J, leaving 9 bases between them. The CDR3 is made up of 14 amino acids. The CDR3, as DNA: TGTGCCAGCAGCTCAGGGAACTCTGGAAACACCATATATTTT. Its protein product is CASSSGNSGNTIYF.

The gene calls are TRBV27 and TRBJ2-1, with 12 bases aligning to TRBD2. V was pared by 3 bases and J by 7 bases, with 4 bases of the junction left unmatched. The CDR3 length is 15 residues. Germline V CDR1 and CDR2: MNHEY, SMNVEV (reference sequence). The CDR3 DNA is TGTGCCAGCAGTTTTGGACTAGCGGGACGGAATGAGCAGTTCTTC. This sequence encodes CASSFGLAGRNEQFF.

The chain is built from TRBV5-6 and TRBJ1-4; unclear D gene. V was trimmed by 4 bases and J by 11 bases, leaving 12 bases between them. This CDR3 spans 12 amino acids. Germline V gene lookup returns CDR1 SGHDT and CDR2 YYEEEE. CDR3 protein: CASSAGVVKLFF. CDR3 bases: TGTGCCAGCAGCGCCGGGGTGGTGAAACTGTTTTTT.

V usage is TRBV6-5 and J usage is TRBJ1-1; D is uncertain. Germline lookup yields CDR1 MNHEY and CDR2 SVGAGI. Trimming shortened V by 3 bases and J by 1 base, and 9 bases separated the two germline ends. The CDR3 length is 14 residues. In DNA form, the CDR3 reads TGTGCCAGCAGTTATCGGGTTTGGAACACTGAAGCTTTCTTT. Protein: CASSYRVWNTEAFF.

The V gene is TRBV19, the J gene TRBJ1-1, with TRBD1 as a possible D gene (6 bases). The CDR3 runs 15 residues. Germline V gene lookup returns CDR1 LNHDA and CDR2 SQIVND (reference sequence). Deletions cut 3 bases from V and 1 base from J, with 12 bases between. As DNA, the CDR3 is TGTGCCAGTAGTATTATTAGGGGGGAGAACACTGAAGCTTTCTTT. Translating it yields CASSIIRGENTEAFF.

The rearrangement links TRBV7-6 to TRBJ2-1; D not resolved. The CDR3 extends over 15 amino acids. Germline assignment: CDR1 SGHVS and CDR2 FNYEAQ. Trimming took 2 bases from V and 4 from J, leaving 12 bases between them. DNA for the CDR3: TGTGCCAGCAGCTTACTAGGACGGGCGTACAATGAGCAGTTCTTC. Protein sequence: CASSLLGRAYNEQFF.

This clone was picked up one time. The chain links TRBV2 to TRBJ2-3; D not certain. V lost 7 bases and J 1 base, leaving 21 bases between the germline ends. Germline-derived CDR1 and CDR2 are SNHLY and FYNNEI. The CDR3 is made up of 17 amino acids. This chain's CDR3 is CASTLPGQLLGTDTQYF. The CDR3 DNA reads as TGTGCCAGCACTCTCCCGGGCCAGCTACTTGGCACAGATACGCAGTATTTT. Variable domain in full (rest from reference TRBV2 and TRBJ2-3): EPEVTQTPSHQVTQMGQEVILRCVPISNHLYFYWYRQILGQKVEFLVSFYNNEISEKSEIFDDQFSVERPDGSNFTLKIRSTKLEDSAMYFCASTLPGQLLGTDTQYFGPGTRLTVL.

This rearrangement joins TRBV7-2 to TRBJ2-2; 16 bases fit TRBD2. The V segment lost 5 bases and the J segment 4 bases; nucleotides outside the gene matches: 7. Germline lookup yields CDR1 SGHTA and CDR2 FQGNSA. The CDR3 is 18 residues long. CDR3 region: CASSPGTSGGAGTGELFF. The CDR3 nucleotides read TGTGCCAGCAGCCCCGGGACTAGCGGGGGGGCGGGCACCGGGGAGCTGTTTTTT.

The chain carries TRBV2 and TRBJ2-1; unclear D gene. V was pared by 5 bases and J by 7 bases, with 15 bases between. Germline lookup yields CDR1 SNHLY and CDR2 FYNNEI. This CDR3 is 14 amino acids long. CDR3 protein: CASSRPSNLNEQFF. The DNA for the CDR3 is TGTGCCAGCAGTCGACCCAGCAACCTAAATGAGCAGTTCTTC.

In regard to this clone: The identical CDR3 is also encoded by other nucleotide sequences in the sample. V gene TRBV19 combines with J gene TRBJ2-1, with 8 bases matching TRBD2. CDR1 LNHDA and CDR2 SQIVND come from the germline V gene (reference sequence). V dropped 2 bases and J dropped 2; count of bases not matched to a gene: 2. CDR3 size: 15 residues. This CDR3 is CASSITSGPYNEQFF. The CDR3 region has the DNA TGTGCCAGTAGTATAACTAGCGGTCCCTACAATGAGCAGTTCTTC.

The V and J genes are TRBV5-8 and TRBJ2-7, with 9 positions matching TRBD1. V lost 2 bases to trimming and J lost 5 bases; unmatched junction nucleotides: 8. Per the germline V gene, CDR1 is SGHTS and CDR2 is YDEGEE. This CDR3 has 15 amino acids. The CDR3 nucleotides are TGTGCCAGCAGCTTTGTTACAGGGGGCTTTCACGAGCAGTACTTC. Residues: CASSFVTGGFHEQYF.

This clone appeared a single time. The chain joins TRBV19 to TRBJ1-2, with D possibly matching TRBD1 (5 bases). Deletions cut 3 bases from V and 2 bases from J, with 13 bases between. Germline loops: CDR1 LNHDA, CDR2 SQIVND (reference sequence). The CDR3 is 15 residues long. The CDR3, as DNA: TGTGCCAGTAGTATCCACGGGGCCCTCAACTATGGCTACACCTTC. It yields the protein CASSIHGALNYGYTF.

This clone was seen only once. This sequence joins TRBV11-1 and TRBJ2-7; a weak D match, TRBD2 (6 bases). Germline V gene data show CDR1 as SGHAT and CDR2 as FQDESV (reference sequence). CDR3 size: 15 residues. Trimming removed 5 bases at V and 5 bases at J, with 19 bases between. The CDR3: CASSVGFGSGHEQYF. The CDR3 DNA reads TGTGCCAGCAGCGTCGGTTTCGGTAGCGGTCACGAGCAGTACTTC.

J is TRBJ1-2 and V is TRBV7-9; no definite D call. V was cut by 0 bases and J by 6 bases, with 20 bases left in between. The CDR3 runs 17 residues. Germline values: CDR1 SEHNR, CDR2 FQNEAQ (reference sequence). This CDR3 is CASSLAELASMRDGYTF. The CDR3 coding sequence is TGTGCCAGCAGCTTAGCGGAGTTAGCCTCCATGAGGGATGGCTACACCTTC.

The genes are TRBV7-8 and TRBJ2-7; D gene unclear. Looked up from germline, CDR1 is SGHVS and CDR2 is FQNEAQ. The CDR3 covers 12 residues. V lost 3 bases and J 3 bases, leaving 6 bases between the germline ends. The CDR3: CASSLHDYEQYF. The CDR3 coding sequence is TGTGCCAGCAGCTTGCACGACTACGAGCAGTACTTC.

Within the sample, this clone is medium-sized. The chain has TRBV6-5 and TRBJ1-1; D unclear. The CDR3 runs to 14 residues. The germline V gene encodes CDR1 MNHEY and CDR2 SVGAGI. Between the trimmed V and J ends, which lost 6 bases and 2 bases, there was a span of 13 bases. CDR3: CASRPDGFNTEAFF. The CDR3, as DNA: TGTGCCAGCAGACCAGACGGCTTCAACACTGAAGCTTTCTTT.

A few counts support this clone. The V and J genes are TRBV30 and TRBJ2-3; TRBD2 matches at 10 bases. This CDR3 has 14 amino acids. Germline V gene lookup returns CDR1 GTSNPN and CDR2 SVGIG (reference sequence). J lost 6 bases, V lost 1 base, and 4 bases had no gene match. The CDR3 reads CAWSGSGGADTQYF. In DNA form, the CDR3 reads TGTGCCTGGAGTGGAAGCGGGGGGGCTGATACGCAGTATTTT.

The table lists this clone with a count of one. This rearrangement joins TRBV9 to TRBJ2-7; a possible D gene is TRBD1 (5 bases). The CDR3 loop spans 13 amino acids. V lost 4 bases to trimming and J lost 1 base, with 9 bases between them. Per germline, CDR1 SGDLS and CDR2 YYNGEE. CDR3 residues: CASSTGRSYEQYF. The DNA of the CDR3 is TGTGCCAGCAGCACAGGACGGTCCTACGAGCAGTACTTC.

This chain connects TRBV19 to TRBJ1-1, with D hard to call. CDR1 and CDR2 (germline): LNHDA, SQIVND (reference sequence). The CDR3 is 15 amino acids. The V gene lost 2 bases and the J gene lost 5 bases, with 15 bases spanning the gap. CDR3 sequence (DNA): TGTGCCAGTAGTATAAGGTGGATTCGTGGGACTGAAGCTTTCTTT. The encoded protein is CASSIRWIRGTEAFF.

This chain connects TRBV5-1 to TRBJ1-4; D remains ambiguous. Looked up from germline, CDR1 is SGHRS and CDR2 is YFSETQ. The CDR3 length is 15 residues. The V end was cut by 0 bases, the J end by 8 bases, with 14 bases between. The CDR3 here is CASSLDGLRSEKLFF. As DNA, the CDR3 is TGCGCCAGCAGCTTGGACGGGCTGAGGAGCGAAAAACTGTTTTTT.

This clone showed up just once. The chain recombines TRBV5-6 with TRBJ2-2; D remains unclear. V lost 2 bases and J 3 bases, leaving 8 bases between the germline ends. This CDR3 contains 14 residues. Germline lookup yields CDR1 SGHDT and CDR2 YYEEEE. The CDR3 loop is CASSLEEYTGELFF. For the CDR3, the DNA is TGTGCCAGCAGCTTAGAGGAGTACACCGGGGAGCTGTTTTTT.

V usage is TRBV2 and J usage is TRBJ2-7; no clear D gene. The CDR3 runs 13 residues. From germline, CDR1 is SNHLY and CDR2 FYNNEI. V dropped 1 base and J dropped 6 bases, with 10 bases sitting between them. The CDR3 sequence is CASSEVGQSEQYF. The CDR3 bases are TGTGCCAGCAGTGAAGTTGGCCAGTCCGAGCAGTACTTC. Based on the CDR3 plus reference TRBV2 and TRBJ2-7, the full variable domain is EPEVTQTPSHQVTQMGQEVILRCVPISNHLYFYWYRQILGQKVEFLVSFYNNEISEKSEIFDDQFSVERPDGSNFTLKIRSTKLEDSAMYFCASSEVGQSEQYFGPGTRLTVT.

The rearrangement joins TRBV6-5 to TRBJ2-1, with 9 bases aligning to TRBD2. CDR1 and CDR2 from the germline V gene are MNHEY and SVGAGI. V shed 5 bases, J shed 5 bases, and the junction held 7 bases outside the gene matches. The CDR3 has 15 amino acids. CDR3 protein: CASSPNSGSHNEQFF. CDR3 bases: TGTGCCAGCAGTCCGAATAGCGGGAGCCACAATGAGCAGTTCTTC.